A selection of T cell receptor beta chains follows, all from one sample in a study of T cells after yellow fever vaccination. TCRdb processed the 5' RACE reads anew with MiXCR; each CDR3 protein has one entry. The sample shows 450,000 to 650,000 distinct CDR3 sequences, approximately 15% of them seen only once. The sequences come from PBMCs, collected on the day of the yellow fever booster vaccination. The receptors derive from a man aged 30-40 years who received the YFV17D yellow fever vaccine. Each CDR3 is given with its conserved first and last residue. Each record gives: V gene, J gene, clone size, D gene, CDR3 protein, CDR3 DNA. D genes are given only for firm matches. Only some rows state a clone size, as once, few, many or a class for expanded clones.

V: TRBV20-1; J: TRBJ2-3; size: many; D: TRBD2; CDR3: CSARLAGNTDTQYF; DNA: TGCAGTGCTAGACTAGCGGGGAACACAGATACGCAGTATTTT
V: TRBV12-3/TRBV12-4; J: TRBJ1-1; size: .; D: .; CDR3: CASSSRGRGTEAFF; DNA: TGTGCCAGCAGTTCTCGGGGGAGAGGGACTGAAGCTTTCTTT
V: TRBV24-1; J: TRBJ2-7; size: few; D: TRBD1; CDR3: CATSERPGQGAGEQYF; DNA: TGTGCCACCAGTGAACGTCCGGGACAGGGGGCGGGTGAGCAGTACTTC
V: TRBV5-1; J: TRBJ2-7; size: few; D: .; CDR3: CASSSGPGVYEQYF; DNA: TGCGCCAGCAGCTCCGGACCTGGGGTCTACGAGCAGTACTTC
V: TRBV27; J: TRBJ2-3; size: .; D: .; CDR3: CASSGRGRDTQYF; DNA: TGTGCCAGCAGTGGGAGGGGGAGAGATACGCAGTATTTT
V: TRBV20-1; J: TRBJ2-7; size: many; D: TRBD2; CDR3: CSAPNSGSHSYEQYF; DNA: TGCAGTGCTCCGAATAGCGGGAGCCACTCCTACGAGCAGTACTTC
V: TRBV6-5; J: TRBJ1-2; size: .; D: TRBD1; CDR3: CASSYSGQGNGYTF; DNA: TGTGCCAGCAGTTACTCCGGACAGGGGAATGGCTACACCTTC
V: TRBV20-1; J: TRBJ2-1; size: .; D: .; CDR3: CSARDTGTFLDNEQFF; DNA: TGCAGTGCTAGAGATACCGGGACCTTCCTCGACAATGAGCAGTTCTTC
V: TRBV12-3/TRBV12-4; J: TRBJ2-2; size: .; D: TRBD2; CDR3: CASRSGTTAGELFF; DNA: TGTGCCAGCCGATCCGGGACTACCGCCGGGGAGCTGTTTTTT
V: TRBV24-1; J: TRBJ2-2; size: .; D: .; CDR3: CATSDASLFGELFF; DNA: TGTGCCACCAGTGACGCCTCTCTTTTCGGGGAGCTGTTTTTT
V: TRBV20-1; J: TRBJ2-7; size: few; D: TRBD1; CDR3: CSVEATGGTYEQYF; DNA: TGCAGTGTAGAGGCGACAGGGGGAACCTACGAGCAGTACTTC
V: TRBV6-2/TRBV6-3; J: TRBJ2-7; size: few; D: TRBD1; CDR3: CASSSATLRDRKYEQYF; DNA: TGTGCCAGCAGTTCTGCAACCCTCCGGGACAGAAAATACGAGCAGTACTTC
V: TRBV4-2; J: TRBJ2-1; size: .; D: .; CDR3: CASSRPGVGRVGYNEQFF; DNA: TGTGCCAGCAGCCGCCCAGGGGTCGGGAGAGTTGGCTACAATGAGCAGTTCTTC
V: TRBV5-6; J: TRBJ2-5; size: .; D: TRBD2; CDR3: CASSFLKREDRETQYF; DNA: TGTGCCAGCAGCTTCCTTAAGCGGGAGGATCGGGAGACCCAGTACTTC
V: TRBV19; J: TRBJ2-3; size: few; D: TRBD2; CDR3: CASRVSGSRDTQYF; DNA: TGTGCCAGTAGAGTTAGCGGGAGTCGAGATACGCAGTATTTT
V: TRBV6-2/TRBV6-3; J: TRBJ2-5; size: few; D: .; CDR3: CASSYLAAEETQYF; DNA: TGTGCCAGCAGTTACTTGGCAGCCGAAGAGACCCAGTACTTC
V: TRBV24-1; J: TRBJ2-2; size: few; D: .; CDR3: CATSDINTGELFF; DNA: TGTGCCACCAGTGATATAAACACCGGGGAGCTGTTTTTT
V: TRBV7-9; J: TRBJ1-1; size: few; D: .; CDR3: CASSVGTMNTEAFF; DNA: TGTGCCAGCAGCGTCGGGACAATGAACACTGAAGCTTTCTTT
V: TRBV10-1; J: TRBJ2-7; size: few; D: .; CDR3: CASSEEGGDDYEQYF; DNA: TGCGCCAGCAGTGAGGAGGGGGGGGACGACTACGAGCAGTACTTC
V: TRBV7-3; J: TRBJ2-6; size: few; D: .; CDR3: CASSLGPDPGANVLTF; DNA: TGTGCCAGCAGCTTAGGTCCCGATCCTGGGGCCAACGTCCTGACTTTC
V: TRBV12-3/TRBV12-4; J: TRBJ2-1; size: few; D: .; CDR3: CASSSEGYDLTRFF; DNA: TGTGCCAGCAGTTCCGAGGGTTATGATCTTACAAGGTTCTTC
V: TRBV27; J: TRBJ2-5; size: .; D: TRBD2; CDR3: CASSRTSGSLETQYF; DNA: TGTGCCAGCAGCAGGACTAGCGGGAGTTTAGAGACCCAGTACTTC
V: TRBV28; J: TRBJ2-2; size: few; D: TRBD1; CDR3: CASIAGQGYTGELFF; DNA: TGTGCCAGCATTGCGGGACAGGGGTACACCGGGGAGCTGTTTTTT
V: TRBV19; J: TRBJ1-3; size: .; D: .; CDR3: CASSMQGHTGNTIYF; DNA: TGTGCCAGTAGTATGCAGGGGCATACTGGAAACACCATATATTTT
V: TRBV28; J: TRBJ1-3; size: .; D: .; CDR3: CASTEIGYYYENTIYF; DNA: TGTGCCAGCACCGAAATAGGCTACTATTATGAAAACACCATATATTTT
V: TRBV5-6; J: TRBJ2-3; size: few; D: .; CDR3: CASSLGRAGGTDTQYF; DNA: TGTGCCAGCAGCTTGGGTCGGGCAGGTGGCACAGATACGCAGTATTTT
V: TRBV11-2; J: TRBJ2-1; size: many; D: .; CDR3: CASSFSYNEQFF; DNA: TGTGCCAGCAGTTTCTCCTACAATGAGCAGTTCTTC
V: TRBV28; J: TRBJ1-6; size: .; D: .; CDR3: CASTQTGATTSPLHF; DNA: TGTGCCAGCACCCAGACGGGAGCAACCACTTCACCCCTCCACTTT
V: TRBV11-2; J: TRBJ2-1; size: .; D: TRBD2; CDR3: CASSYRSGMDKSSYNEQFF; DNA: TGTGCCAGCAGCTACCGTAGCGGGATGGATAAGAGCTCCTACAATGAGCAGTTCTTC
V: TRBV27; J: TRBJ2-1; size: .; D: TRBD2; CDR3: CASSVGLAGGEQFF; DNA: TGTGCCAGCAGTGTAGGGCTAGCGGGAGGAGAGCAGTTCTTC
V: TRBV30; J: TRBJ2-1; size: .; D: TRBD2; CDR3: CAWSVLGGRALDSYNEQFF; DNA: TGTGCCTGGAGTGTACTCGGCGGGAGGGCCTTGGACTCCTACAATGAGCAGTTCTTC
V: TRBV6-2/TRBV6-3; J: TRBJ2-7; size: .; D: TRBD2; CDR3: CASSPGAGEGYEQYF; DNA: TGTGCCAGCAGCCCTGGAGCGGGAGAGGGCTACGAGCAGTACTTC
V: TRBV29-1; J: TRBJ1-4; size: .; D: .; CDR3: CSVESDGDEKLFF; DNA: TGCAGCGTTGAAAGTGACGGGGATGAAAAACTGTTTTTT
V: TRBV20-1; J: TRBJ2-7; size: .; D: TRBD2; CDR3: CSARDWTSASYEQYF; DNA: TGCAGTGCTAGAGATTGGACTAGCGCGTCCTACGAGCAGTACTTC
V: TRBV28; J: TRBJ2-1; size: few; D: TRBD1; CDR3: CASRTFEGQTTYNEQFF; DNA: TGTGCCAGCCGCACATTCGAGGGACAGACAACCTACAATGAGCAGTTCTTC
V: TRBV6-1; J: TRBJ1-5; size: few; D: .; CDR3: CASRPTGWNGQPQHF; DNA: TGTGCCAGCCGCCCAACTGGTTGGAACGGACAGCCCCAGCATTTT
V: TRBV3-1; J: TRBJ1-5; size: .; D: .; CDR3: CASSLQGGGPQHF; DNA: TGTGCCAGCAGCTTACAGGGAGGAGGGCCCCAGCATTTT
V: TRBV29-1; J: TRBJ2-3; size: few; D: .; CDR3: CSVTGDSTDTQYF; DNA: TGCAGCGTCACGGGGGATAGCACAGATACGCAGTATTTT
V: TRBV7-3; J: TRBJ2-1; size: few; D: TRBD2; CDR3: CASSLLGGRFYNEQFF; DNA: TGTGCCAGCAGCTTACTTGGCGGGAGGTTTTACAATGAGCAGTTCTTC
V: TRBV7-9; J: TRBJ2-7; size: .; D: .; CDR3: CASSLGPPIEQYF; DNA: TGTGCCAGCAGCTTAGGGCCCCCTATTGAGCAGTACTTC
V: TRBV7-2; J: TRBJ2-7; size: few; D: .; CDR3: CASSARTESSYEQYF; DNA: TGTGCCAGCAGCGCCCGGACGGAGAGCTCCTACGAGCAGTACTTC
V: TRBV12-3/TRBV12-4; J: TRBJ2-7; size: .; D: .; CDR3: CASTFGLASLTYEQYF; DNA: TGTGCCAGCACCTTCGGTCTAGCCAGCCTAACCTACGAGCAGTACTTC
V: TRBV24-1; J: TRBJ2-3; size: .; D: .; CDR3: CATSDQNTDTQYF; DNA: TGTGCCACCAGTGACCAAAATACGGATACGCAGTATTTT
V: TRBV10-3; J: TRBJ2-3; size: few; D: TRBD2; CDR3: CAHAGLAGTDTQYF; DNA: TGTGCACACGCCGGACTAGCGGGAACAGATACGCAGTATTTT
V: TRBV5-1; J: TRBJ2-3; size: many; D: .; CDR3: CASSDGAVPTDTQYF; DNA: TGCGCCAGCAGCGATGGAGCGGTGCCGACAGATACGCAGTATTTT
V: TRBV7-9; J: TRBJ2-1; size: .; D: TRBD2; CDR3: CASSEIAGSYNEQFF; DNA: TGTGCCAGCAGCGAAATAGCGGGGTCCTACAATGAGCAGTTCTTC
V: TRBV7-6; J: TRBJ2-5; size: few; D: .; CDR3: CASSLWDAGETQYF; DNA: TGTGCCAGCAGCTTATGGGACGCCGGAGAGACCCAGTACTTC
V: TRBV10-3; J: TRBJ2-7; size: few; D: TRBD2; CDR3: CAISETSGSYEQYF; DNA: TGTGCCATCTCTGAGACTAGCGGGAGCTACGAGCAGTACTTC
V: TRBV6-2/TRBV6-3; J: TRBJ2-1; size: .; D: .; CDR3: CASTQAGEQFF; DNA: TGTGCCAGCACTCAGGCGGGTGAGCAGTTCTTC
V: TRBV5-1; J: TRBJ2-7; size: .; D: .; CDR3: CASSSDSTSYEQYF; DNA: TGCGCCAGCAGCTCAGACAGTACCTCCTACGAGCAGTACTTC
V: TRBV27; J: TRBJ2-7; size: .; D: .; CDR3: CASLHSVVYEQYF; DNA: TGTGCCAGCCTGCATTCCGTCGTCTACGAGCAGTACTTC
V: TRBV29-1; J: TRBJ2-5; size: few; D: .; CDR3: CSVRGAAGETQYF; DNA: TGCAGCGTCCGAGGGGCGGCAGGAGAGACCCAGTACTTC
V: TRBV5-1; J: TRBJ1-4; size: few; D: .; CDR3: CASSGAGRRTEKLFF; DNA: TGCGCCAGCAGCGGCGCCGGGAGGCGGACTGAAAAACTGTTTTTT
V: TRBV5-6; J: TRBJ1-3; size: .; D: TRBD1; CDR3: CASSRFGQGAPGNTIYF; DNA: TGTGCCAGCAGCCGGTTCGGACAGGGGGCGCCTGGAAACACCATATATTTT
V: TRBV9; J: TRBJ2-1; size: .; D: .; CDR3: CASSVDGRRSDNEQFF; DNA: TGTGCCAGCAGCGTAGATGGGCGGAGATCGGACAATGAGCAGTTCTTC
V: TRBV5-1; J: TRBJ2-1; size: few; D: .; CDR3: CASSLVGGRGSSYNEQFF; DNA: TGCGCCAGCAGCTTGGTAGGGGGTCGCGGTAGCTCCTACAATGAGCAGTTCTTC
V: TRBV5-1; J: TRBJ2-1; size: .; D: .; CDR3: CASRAVESYNEQFF; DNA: TGCGCAAGCAGGGCGGTTGAATCGTACAATGAGCAGTTCTTC
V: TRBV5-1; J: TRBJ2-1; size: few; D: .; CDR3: CASSPADDEQFF; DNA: TGCGCCAGCAGCCCAGCTGACGATGAGCAGTTCTTC
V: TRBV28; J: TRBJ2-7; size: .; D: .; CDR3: CASSNTGRGYYEQYF; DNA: TGTGCCAGCAGCAATACAGGGAGGGGTTACTACGAGCAGTACTTC
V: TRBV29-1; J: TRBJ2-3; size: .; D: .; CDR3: CSVKVGTDTQYF; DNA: TGCAGCGTAAAGGTGGGAACAGATACGCAGTATTTT